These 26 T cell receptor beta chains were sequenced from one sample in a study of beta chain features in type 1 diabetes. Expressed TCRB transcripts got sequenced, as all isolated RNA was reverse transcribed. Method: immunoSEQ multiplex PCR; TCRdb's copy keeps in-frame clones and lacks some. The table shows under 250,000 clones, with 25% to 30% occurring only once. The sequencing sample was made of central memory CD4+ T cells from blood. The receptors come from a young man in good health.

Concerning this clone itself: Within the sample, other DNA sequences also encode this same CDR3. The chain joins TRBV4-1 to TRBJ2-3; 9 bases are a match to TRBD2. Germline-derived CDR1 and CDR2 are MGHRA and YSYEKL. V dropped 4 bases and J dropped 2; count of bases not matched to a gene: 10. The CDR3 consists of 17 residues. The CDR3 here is CASSPGAGGRFTDTQYF. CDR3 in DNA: TGCGCCAGCAGCCCCGGTGCGGGGGGGCGATTCACAGATACGCAGTATTTT.

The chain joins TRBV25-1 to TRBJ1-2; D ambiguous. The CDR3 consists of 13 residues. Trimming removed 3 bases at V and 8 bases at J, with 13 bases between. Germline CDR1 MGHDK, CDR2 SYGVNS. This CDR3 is CASSDKVPWGYTF. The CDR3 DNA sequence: TGTGCCAGCAGTGACAAGGTGCCTTGGGGCTACACCTTC.

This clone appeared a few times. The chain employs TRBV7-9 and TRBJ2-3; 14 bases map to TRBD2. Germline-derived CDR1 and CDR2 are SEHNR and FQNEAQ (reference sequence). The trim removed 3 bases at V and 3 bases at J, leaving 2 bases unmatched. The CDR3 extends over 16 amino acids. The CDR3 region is CASSLTSGRGTDTQYF. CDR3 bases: TGTGCCAGCAGCTTGACTAGCGGGAGGGGGACAGATACGCAGTATTTT.

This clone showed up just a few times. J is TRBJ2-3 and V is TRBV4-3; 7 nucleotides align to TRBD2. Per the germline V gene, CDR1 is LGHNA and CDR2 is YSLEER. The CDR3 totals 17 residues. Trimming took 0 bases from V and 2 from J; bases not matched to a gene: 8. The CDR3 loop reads CASSQDPGRGNTDTQYF. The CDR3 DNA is TGCGCCAGCAGCCAAGATCCTGGGCGGGGGAACACAGATACGCAGTATTTT.

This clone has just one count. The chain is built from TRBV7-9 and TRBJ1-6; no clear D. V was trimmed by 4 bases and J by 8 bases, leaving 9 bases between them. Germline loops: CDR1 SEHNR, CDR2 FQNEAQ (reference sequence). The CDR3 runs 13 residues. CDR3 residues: CASSSSRDSPLHF. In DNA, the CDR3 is TGTGCCAGCAGCTCGTCAAGGGATTCACCCCTCCACTTT. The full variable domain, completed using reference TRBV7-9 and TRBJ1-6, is DTGVSQNPRHKITKRGQNVTFRCDPISEHNRLYWYRQTLGQGPEFLTYFQNEAQLEKSRLLSDRFSAERPKGSFSTLEIQRTEQGDSAMYLCASSSSRDSPLHFGNGTRLTVT.

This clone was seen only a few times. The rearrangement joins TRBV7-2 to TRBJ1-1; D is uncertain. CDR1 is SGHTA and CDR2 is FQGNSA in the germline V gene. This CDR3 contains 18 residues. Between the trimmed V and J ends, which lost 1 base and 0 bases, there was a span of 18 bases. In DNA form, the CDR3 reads TGTGCCAGCAGCTTAGTGCACGGCAGGAATATACTGAACACTGAAGCTTTCTTT. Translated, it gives CASSLVHGRNILNTEAFF.

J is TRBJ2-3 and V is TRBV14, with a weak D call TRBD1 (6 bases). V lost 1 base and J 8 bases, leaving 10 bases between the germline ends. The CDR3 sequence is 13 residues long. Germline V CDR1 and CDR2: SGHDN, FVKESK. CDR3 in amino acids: CASSQGGRGTQYF. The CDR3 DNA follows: TGTGCCAGCAGCCAAGGGGGCAGGGGTACGCAGTATTTT.

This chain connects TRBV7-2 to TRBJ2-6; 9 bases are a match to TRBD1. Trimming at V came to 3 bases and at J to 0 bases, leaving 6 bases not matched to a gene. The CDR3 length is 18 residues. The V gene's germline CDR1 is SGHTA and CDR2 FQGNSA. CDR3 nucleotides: TGTGCCAGCAGCTTCCGGGACAGGGTAGACTCTGGGGCCAACGTCCTGACTTTC. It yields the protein CASSFRDRVDSGANVLTF.

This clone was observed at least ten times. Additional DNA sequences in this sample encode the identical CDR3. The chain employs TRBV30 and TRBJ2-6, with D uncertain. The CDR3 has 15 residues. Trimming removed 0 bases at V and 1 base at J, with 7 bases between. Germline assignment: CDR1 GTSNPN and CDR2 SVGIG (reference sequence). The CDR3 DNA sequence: TGTGCCTGGAGTGTAAGTGGTTCTGGGGCCAACGTCCTGACTTTC. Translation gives CAWSVSGSGANVLTF.

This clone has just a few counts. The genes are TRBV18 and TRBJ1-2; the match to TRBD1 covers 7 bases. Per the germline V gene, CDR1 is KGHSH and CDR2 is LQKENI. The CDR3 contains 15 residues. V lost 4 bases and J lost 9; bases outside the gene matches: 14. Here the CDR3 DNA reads TGTGCCAGCTCACGAGGACAGGAACGAGGTTCGAGCTACACCTTC. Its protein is CASSRGQERGSSYTF.

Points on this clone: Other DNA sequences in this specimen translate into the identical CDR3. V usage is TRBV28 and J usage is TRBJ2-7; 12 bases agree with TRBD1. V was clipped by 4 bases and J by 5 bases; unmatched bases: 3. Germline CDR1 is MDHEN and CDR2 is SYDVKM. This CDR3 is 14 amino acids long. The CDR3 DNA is TGTGCCAGCAGTTATGGGACAGGGGGCCACGAGCAGTACTTC. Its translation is CASSYGTGGHEQYF. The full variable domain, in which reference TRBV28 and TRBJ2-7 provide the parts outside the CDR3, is DVKVTQSSRYLVKRTGEKVFLECVQDMDHENMFWYRQDPGLGLRLIYFSYDVKMKEKGDIPEGYSVSREKKERFSLILESASTNQTSMYLCASSYGTGGHEQYFGPGTRLTVT.

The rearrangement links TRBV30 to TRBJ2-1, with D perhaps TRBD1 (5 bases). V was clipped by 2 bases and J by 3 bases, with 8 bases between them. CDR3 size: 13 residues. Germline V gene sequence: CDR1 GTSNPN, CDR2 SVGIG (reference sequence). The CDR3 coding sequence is TGTGCCTGGAGTCGAGACAGCTACAATGAGCAGTTCTTC. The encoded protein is CAWSRDSYNEQFF.

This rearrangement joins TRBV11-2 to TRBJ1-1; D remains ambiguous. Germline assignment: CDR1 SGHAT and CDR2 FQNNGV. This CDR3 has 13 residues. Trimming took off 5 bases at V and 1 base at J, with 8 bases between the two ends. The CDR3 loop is CASSITTNTEAFF. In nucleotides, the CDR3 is TGTGCCAGCAGCATAACTACGAACACTGAAGCTTTCTTT.

The CDR3 sequence: CASSTQLTGTYGYTF. The CDR3 DNA reads as TGTGCCAGTAGTACCCAACTAACTGGGACCTATGGCTACACCTTC. V is TRBV19 and J is TRBJ1-2, with a tentative D call TRBD1 (5 bases). The CDR3 totals 15 residues. Germline V lookup: CDR1 LNHDA, CDR2 SQIVND (reference sequence). The V and J ends lost 4 bases and 4 bases respectively, with 16 bases between them.

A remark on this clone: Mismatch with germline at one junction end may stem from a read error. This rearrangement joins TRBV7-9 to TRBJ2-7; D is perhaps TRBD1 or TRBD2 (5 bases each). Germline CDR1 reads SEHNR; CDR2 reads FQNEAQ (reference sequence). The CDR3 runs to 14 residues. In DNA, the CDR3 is TGTGCCAGCAGCTTCGGGACCCGCTCCCACGAGCAGTACTTC. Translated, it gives CASSFGTRSHEQYF.

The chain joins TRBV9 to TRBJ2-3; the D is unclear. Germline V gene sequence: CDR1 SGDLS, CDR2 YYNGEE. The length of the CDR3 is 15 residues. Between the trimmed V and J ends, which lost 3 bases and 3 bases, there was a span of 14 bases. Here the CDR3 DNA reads TGTGCCAGCAGCGAGCGACGGTCTCGTACAGATACGCAGTATTTT. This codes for CASSERRSRTDTQYF.

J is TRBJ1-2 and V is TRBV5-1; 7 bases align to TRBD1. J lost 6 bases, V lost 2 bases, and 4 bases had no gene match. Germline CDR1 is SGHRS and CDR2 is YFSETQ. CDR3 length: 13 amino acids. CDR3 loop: CASSFQTGNGYTF. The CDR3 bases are TGCGCCAGCAGCTTTCAGACAGGGAATGGCTACACCTTC.

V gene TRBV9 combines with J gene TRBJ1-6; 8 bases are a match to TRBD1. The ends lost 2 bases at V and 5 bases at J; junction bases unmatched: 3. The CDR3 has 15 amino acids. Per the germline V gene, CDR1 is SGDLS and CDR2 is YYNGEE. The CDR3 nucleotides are TGTGCCAGCAGCGTGACAGGGGCCAATAATTCACCCCTCCACTTT. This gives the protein CASSVTGANNSPLHF. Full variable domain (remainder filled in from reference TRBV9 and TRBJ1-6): DSGVTQTPKHLITATGQRVTLRCSPRSGDLSVYWYQQSLDQGLQFLIQYYNGEERAKGNILERFSAQQFPDLHSELNLSSLELGDSALYFCASSVTGANNSPLHFGNGTRLTVT.

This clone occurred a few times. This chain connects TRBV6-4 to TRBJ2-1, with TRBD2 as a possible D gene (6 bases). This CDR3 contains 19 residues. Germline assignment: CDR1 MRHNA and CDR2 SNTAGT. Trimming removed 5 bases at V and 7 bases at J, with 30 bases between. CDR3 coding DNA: TGTGCCAGCAGTCCCCCAAGGCGGGAAAACCTACGGGGCGGGAATGAGCAGTTCTTC. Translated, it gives CASSPPRRENLRGGNEQFF.

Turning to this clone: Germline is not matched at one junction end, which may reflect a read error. CDR3 DNA: TGTGCCAGCTCACCCGGACCCACCGCCGGGATCTTC. It codes for CASSPGPTAGIF. This chain links TRBV18 with TRBJ2-1, with a tentative D call TRBD2 (5 bases). CDR1 is KGHSH and CDR2 is LQKENI in the germline V gene. The CDR3 sequence is 12 residues long. Full variable domain (outside the CDR3, taken from reference TRBV18 and TRBJ2-1): NAGVMQNPRHLVRRRGQEARLRCSPMKGHSHVYWYRQLPEEGLKFMVYLQKENIIDESGMPKERFSAEFPKEGPSILRIQQVVRGDSAAYFCASSPGPTAGIFGPGTRLTVL.

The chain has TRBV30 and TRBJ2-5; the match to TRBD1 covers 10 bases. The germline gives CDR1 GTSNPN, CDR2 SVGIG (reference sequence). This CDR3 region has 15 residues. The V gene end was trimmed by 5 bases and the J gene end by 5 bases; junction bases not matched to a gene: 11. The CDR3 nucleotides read TGTGCCTGGCAAGGCGGGACAGGGGTCATGGAGACCCAGTACTTC. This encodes CAWQGGTGVMETQYF.

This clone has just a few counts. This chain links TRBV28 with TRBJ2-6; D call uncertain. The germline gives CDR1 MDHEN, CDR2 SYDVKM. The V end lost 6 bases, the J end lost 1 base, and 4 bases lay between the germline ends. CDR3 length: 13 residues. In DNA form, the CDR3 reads TGTGCCAGCAGACGTTCTGGGGCCAACGTCCTGACTTTC. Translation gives CASRRSGANVLTF.

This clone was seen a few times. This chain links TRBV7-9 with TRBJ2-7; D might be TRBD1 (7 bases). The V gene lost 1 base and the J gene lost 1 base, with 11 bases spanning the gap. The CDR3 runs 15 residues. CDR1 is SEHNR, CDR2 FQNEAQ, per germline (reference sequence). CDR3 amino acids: CASSLVQGGSYEQYF. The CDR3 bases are TGTGCCAGCAGCTTAGTCCAGGGGGGATCCTACGAGCAGTACTTC.

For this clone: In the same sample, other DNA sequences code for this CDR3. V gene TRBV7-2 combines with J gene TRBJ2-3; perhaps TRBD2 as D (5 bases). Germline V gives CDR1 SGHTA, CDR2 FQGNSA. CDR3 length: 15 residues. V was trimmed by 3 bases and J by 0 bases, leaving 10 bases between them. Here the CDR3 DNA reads TGTGCCAGCAGCTTGGGAGTTGCTAGCACAGATACGCAGTATTTT. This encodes CASSLGVASTDTQYF.

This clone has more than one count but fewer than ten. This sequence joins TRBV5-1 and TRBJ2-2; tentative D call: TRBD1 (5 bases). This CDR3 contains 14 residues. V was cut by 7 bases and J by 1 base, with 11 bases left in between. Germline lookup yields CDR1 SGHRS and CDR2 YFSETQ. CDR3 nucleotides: TGCGCCAGCTTCGAAACAGGGAACACCGGGGAGCTGTTTTTT. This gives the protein CASFETGNTGELFF.

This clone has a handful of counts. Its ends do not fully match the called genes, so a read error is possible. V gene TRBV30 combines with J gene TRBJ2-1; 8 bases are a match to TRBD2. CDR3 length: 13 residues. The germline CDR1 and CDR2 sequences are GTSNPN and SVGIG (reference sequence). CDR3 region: CAGSGSTYNEQFF. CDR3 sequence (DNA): TGTGCCGGGAGCGGGAGCACCTACAATGAGCAGTTCTTC.